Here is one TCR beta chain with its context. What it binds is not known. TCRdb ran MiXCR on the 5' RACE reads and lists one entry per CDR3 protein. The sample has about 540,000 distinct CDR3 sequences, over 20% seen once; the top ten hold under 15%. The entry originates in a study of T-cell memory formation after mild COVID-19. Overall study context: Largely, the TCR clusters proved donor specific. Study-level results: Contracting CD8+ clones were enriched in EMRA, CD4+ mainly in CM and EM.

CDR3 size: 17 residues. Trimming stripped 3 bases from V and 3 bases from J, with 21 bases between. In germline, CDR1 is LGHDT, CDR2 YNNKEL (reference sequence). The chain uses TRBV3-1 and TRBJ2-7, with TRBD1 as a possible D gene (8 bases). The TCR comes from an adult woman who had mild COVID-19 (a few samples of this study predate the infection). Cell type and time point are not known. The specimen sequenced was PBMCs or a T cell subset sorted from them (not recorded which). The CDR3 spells CASSQLPDRGGYYEQYF. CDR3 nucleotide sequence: TGTGCCAGCAGCCAGTTACCCGACAGGGGAGGGTACTACGAGCAGTACTTC.